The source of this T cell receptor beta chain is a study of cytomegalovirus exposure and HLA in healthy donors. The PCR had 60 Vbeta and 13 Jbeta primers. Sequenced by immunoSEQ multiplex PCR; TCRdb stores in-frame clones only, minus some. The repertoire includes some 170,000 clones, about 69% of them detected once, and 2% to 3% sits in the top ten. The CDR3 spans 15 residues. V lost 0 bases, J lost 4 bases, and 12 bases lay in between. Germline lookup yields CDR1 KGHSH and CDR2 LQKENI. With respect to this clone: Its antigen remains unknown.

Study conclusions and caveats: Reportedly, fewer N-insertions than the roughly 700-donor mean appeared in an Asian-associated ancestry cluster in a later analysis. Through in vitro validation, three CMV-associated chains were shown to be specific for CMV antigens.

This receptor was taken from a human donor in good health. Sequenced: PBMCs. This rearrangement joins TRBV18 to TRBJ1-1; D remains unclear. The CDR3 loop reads CASSPPVSGITEAFF. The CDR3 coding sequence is TGTGCCAGCTCACCACCGGTTTCAGGCATCACTGAAGCTTTCTTT.